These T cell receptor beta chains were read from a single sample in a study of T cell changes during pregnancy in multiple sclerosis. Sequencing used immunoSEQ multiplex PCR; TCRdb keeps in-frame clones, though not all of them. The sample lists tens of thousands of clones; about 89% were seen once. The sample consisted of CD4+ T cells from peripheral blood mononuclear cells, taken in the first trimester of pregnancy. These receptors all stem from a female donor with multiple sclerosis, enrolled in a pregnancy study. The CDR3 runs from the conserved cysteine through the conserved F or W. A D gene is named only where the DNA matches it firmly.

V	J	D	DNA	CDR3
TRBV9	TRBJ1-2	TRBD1	TGTGCCAGCAGCGTGACTCGGGACAGTAGTTTAAACACCTTC	CASSVTRDSSLNTF
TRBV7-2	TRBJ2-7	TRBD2	TGTGCCAGCAGAGCGGGACCGTCCACAAGCTCCTACGAGCAGTACTTC	CASRAGPSTSSYEQYF
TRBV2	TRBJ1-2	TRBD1	TGTGCCAGCAGTGTCGACAGGGTAGACTATGGCTACACCTTC	CASSVDRVDYGYTF
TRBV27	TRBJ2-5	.	TGTGCCAGCACTCCAGGGACACGGCGGGAGACCCAGTACTTC	CASTPGTRRETQYF
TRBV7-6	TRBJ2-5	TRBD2	TGTGCCAGCAGCTTACAGACTAGCGTAAAAGAGACCCAGTACTTC	CASSLQTSVKETQYF
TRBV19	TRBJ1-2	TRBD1	TGTGCCAGTAGGACAACCGGGACAGGGACCTATGGCTACACCTTC	CASRTTGTGTYGYTF
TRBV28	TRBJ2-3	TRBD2	TGTGCCAGCAGTTTACCCCCCGGAGCGGGGGGGATGGATACGCAGTATTTT	CASSLPPGAGGMDTQYF
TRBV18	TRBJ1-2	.	TGTGCCAGCTCACCGTGGCAGGGAAGGGGCTACACCTTC	CASSPWQGRGYTF
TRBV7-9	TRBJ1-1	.	TGTGCCAGCAGCTTAGCTTATGCGGCGAACACTGAAGCTTTCTTT	CASSLAYAANTEAFF
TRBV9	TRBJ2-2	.	TGTGCCAGCAGCGTAGCGGGTCAACCCGGGGAGCTGTTTTTT	CASSVAGQPGELFF
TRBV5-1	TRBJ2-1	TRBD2	TGCGCCAGCAGCTTGGTCCCGTCGGGAGGAAGCTACAATGAGCAGTTCTTC	CASSLVPSGGSYNEQFF
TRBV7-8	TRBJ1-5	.	TGTGCCAGCAGCCAAACAGGGTTAAGTCAGCCCCAGCATTTT	CASSQTGLSQPQHF
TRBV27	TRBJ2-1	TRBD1	TGTGCCAGCACCACAGGGGGTGATGAGCAGTTCTTC	CASTTGGDEQFF
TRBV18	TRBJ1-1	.	TGTGCCAGCTCACCGCTAGTGAACACTGAAGCTTTCTTT	CASSPLVNTEAFF